This T cell receptor (beta chain) was found in a study of T cell changes during pregnancy in multiple sclerosis. Some clones are missing from TCRdb's copy, which holds only in-frame ones; the method was immunoSEQ multiplex PCR. Found here are about 40,000 clones, around 93% of them singletons; the top ten hold roughly 0.45%. V was pared by 7 bases and J by 6 bases, with 13 bases between. CDR3 size: 13 residues. The germline V gene has CDR1 LNHDA and CDR2 SQIVND (reference sequence). The sample consisted of CD4+ T cells from peripheral blood mononuclear cells, taken in the third trimester of pregnancy. This receptor was obtained from a female donor in good health, enrolled as a control in a pregnancy study. This chain joins TRBV19 and TRBJ2-1, with D perhaps matching TRBD1 (5 bases). CDR3 sequence (DNA): TGTGCCAGTAACCCTACAGGTTTCAATGAGCAGTTCTTC. Translation: CASNPTGFNEQFF. The whole variable domain, filled in from reference TRBV19 and TRBJ2-1, reads DGGITQSPKYLFRKEGQNVTLSCEQNLNHDAMYWYRQDPGQGLRLIYYSQIVNDFQKGDIAEGYSVSREKKESFPLTVTSAQKNPTAFYLCASNPTGFNEQFFGPGTRLTVL.